Listed here are 30 T cell receptor beta chains from one sample, sequenced in a study of blood T cell repertoires in COVID-19. Using immunoSEQ multiplex PCR, the repertoire was profiled, and TCRdb retains in-frame clones only, with some absent. Of around 280,000 clones listed, about 83% are singletons. Input material: PBMCs or T cells enriched from blood (not recorded which). These receptors came from a woman in her 40s who had recovered from COVID-19.

The rearrangement uses TRBV3-1 (or the pseudogene TRBV3-2) and TRBJ1-1; 7 positions agree with TRBD1. The trim removed 0 bases at V and 1 base at J, leaving 11 bases unmatched. The CDR3 runs to 18 residues. Germline lookup yields CDR1 LGHDT and CDR2 YNNKEL (reference sequence). CDR3 DNA sequence: TGTGCCAGCAGCCAAGATAAGGGACAGTTTTGGTCGAACACTGAAGCTTTCTTT. This gives the protein CASSQDKGQFWSNTEAFF.

The chain recombines TRBV7-2 with TRBJ1-5; D is perhaps TRBD1 (6 bases). V lost 5 bases and J 5 bases, leaving 16 bases between the germline ends. Looked up from germline, CDR1 is SGHTA and CDR2 is FQGNSA. This CDR3 has 15 residues. DNA of the CDR3: TGTGCCAGCAGCCTAACAGGGCGGGTCGATCAGCCCCAGCATTTT. Encoded protein: CASSLTGRVDQPQHF.

This clone was seen a single time. The gene calls are TRBV11-3 and TRBJ2-3, with 7 bases matching TRBD2. The CDR3 is 16 residues long. Trimming removed 0 bases from V and 5 bases from J; junction bases left unmatched: 8. Germline values: CDR1 SGHNT, CDR2 YENEEA. The CDR3 DNA reads TGTGCCAGCAGCTTAGATACTAGCGCCGGGGGAGATACGCAGTATTTT. Protein product: CASSLDTSAGGDTQYF.

The chain has TRBV3-1 (or the pseudogene TRBV3-2) and TRBJ2-1; TRBD2 matches at 8 bases. The CDR3 spans 17 residues. Germline V CDR1 and CDR2: LGHDT, YNNKEL (reference sequence). The V segment lost 1 base and the J segment 2 bases; nucleotides outside the gene matches: 7. The CDR3 loop is CASSQGASGRAYNEQFF. As DNA, the CDR3 is TGTGCCAGCAGCCAAGGAGCGAGCGGGAGAGCCTACAATGAGCAGTTCTTC.

This sequence joins TRBV2 and TRBJ1-1; 10 bases are shared with TRBD1. CDR3 size: 15 residues. Germline loops: CDR1 SNHLY, CDR2 FYNNEI. The trim removed 8 bases at V and 4 bases at J, leaving 10 bases unmatched. This CDR3 reads CASGRQGARSTEAFF. CDR3 nucleotide sequence: TGTGCCAGCGGAAGACAGGGGGCGCGATCCACTGAAGCTTTCTTT.

The sample holds a few counts of this clone. This sequence joins TRBV7-2 and TRBJ2-1, with 12 bases matching TRBD1. Germline trimming cut 6 bases from V and 6 bases from J; bases unmatched to any gene: 3. The CDR3 is 14 amino acids. The V gene's germline CDR1 is SGHTA and CDR2 FQGNSA. CDR3 in DNA: TGTGCCAGCAGTCGGGACAGGGGGCCCAATGAGCAGTTCTTC. Translating gives CASSRDRGPNEQFF.

CDR3 nucleotide sequence: TGTGCCAGCAGCTTAGGCACAGGGCAAAACACCGGGGAGCTGTTTTTT. This gives the protein CASSLGTGQNTGELFF. The chain joins TRBV13 to TRBJ2-2; tentatively, D is TRBD1 (6 bases). The V end was cut by 0 bases, the J end by 2 bases, with 10 bases between. The CDR3 has 16 amino acids. CDR1 and CDR2 (germline): PRHDT, FYEKMQ (reference sequence).

The chain couples TRBV14 to TRBJ2-1, with a possible D match to TRBD2 (5 bases). The CDR3 contains 15 residues. Trimming stripped 0 bases from V and 6 bases from J, with 12 bases between. CDR1 is SGHDN, CDR2 FVKESK, per germline. The CDR3 reads CASSQEGSRGNEQFF. The CDR3 nucleotides are TGTGCCAGCAGCCAAGAGGGGTCCCGGGGCAATGAGCAGTTCTTC.

The chain employs TRBV24-1 and TRBJ2-2, with D maybe TRBD1 (6 bases). Trimming pared 3 bases from V and 1 base from J, leaving 11 bases between. Germline loops: CDR1 KGHDR, CDR2 SFDVKD. There are 16 residues in the CDR3. CDR3 loop: CATSDPRTVNTGELFF. CDR3 nucleotides: TGTGCCACCAGTGATCCCCGGACAGTGAACACCGGGGAGCTGTTTTTT.

The rearrangement uses TRBV28 and TRBJ2-3; 8 bases align to TRBD2. Trimming cost V 4 bases and J 4 bases; bases outside gene matches: 7. The germline gives CDR1 MDHEN, CDR2 SYDVKM. The CDR3 covers 15 residues. CDR3 in DNA: TGTGCCAGCAGTTCAGATGCACTAGCGGCAGATACGCAGTATTTT. It is translated as CASSSDALAADTQYF.

The chain recombines TRBV2 with TRBJ2-2; maybe TRBD1 (5 bases). The CDR3 runs 12 residues. From germline, CDR1 is SNHLY and CDR2 FYNNEI. Trimming cost V 6 bases and J 7 bases, with 9 bases left between them. CDR3 in amino acids: CASSRVGGELFF. CDR3 DNA sequence: TGTGCCAGCAGCAGGGTCGGCGGGGAGCTGTTTTTT.

The rearrangement links TRBV7-9 to TRBJ1-4; D is uncertain. In germline, CDR1 is SEHNR, CDR2 FQNEAQ (reference sequence). The V gene lost 5 bases and the J gene lost 4 bases, with 11 bases spanning the gap. This CDR3 has 14 residues. CDR3 amino acids: CASSPTRGNEKLFF. In nucleotides, the CDR3 is TGTGCCAGCAGCCCAACCCGGGGTAATGAAAAACTGTTTTTT. Using reference TRBV7-9 and TRBJ1-4 for the parts outside the CDR3, the full variable domain is DTGVSQNPRHKITKRGQNVTFRCDPISEHNRLYWYRQTLGQGPEFLTYFQNEAQLEKSRLLSDRFSAERPKGSFSTLEIQRTEQGDSAMYLCASSPTRGNEKLFFGSGTQLSVL.

This chain connects TRBV18 to TRBJ2-7, with D possibly being TRBD2 (7 bases). CDR3 length: 15 residues. V was shortened by 4 bases and J by 5 bases, with 18 bases between the two germline ends. Germline-derived CDR1 and CDR2 are KGHSH and LQKENI. The CDR3, as DNA: TGTGCCAGCTCACGGGGGGGCACGGCAGGGGACGAGCAGTACTTC. Translated, it gives CASSRGGTAGDEQYF.

The chain couples TRBV6-5 to TRBJ1-2; a possible D gene is TRBD1 (5 bases). CDR3 length equals 15 residues. V lost 1 base, J lost 7 bases, and 16 bases lay in between. Germline lookup yields CDR1 MNHEY and CDR2 SVGAGI. CDR3 coding DNA: TGTGCCAGCAGTTACTACCCCCGGGGGTTTTCTGGCTACACCTTC. Protein: CASSYYPRGFSGYTF.

For the CDR3, the DNA is TGTGCCAGTAGTCTCGGGACTACTGGGGTTTACGAGCAGTACTTC. It is translated as CASSLGTTGVYEQYF. The chain has TRBV19 and TRBJ2-7; 7 bases are shared with TRBD2. Looked up from germline, CDR1 is LNHDA and CDR2 is SQIVND (reference sequence). V gave up 5 bases and J gave up 4 bases; unmatched junction bases: 11. This CDR3 region has 15 residues.

V and J are TRBV7-9 and TRBJ1-1; D is uncertain. The CDR3 contains 14 residues. Germline loops: CDR1 SEHNR, CDR2 FQNEAQ (reference sequence). V shed 1 base and J shed 6 bases, with 12 bases lying between them. The CDR3 coding sequence is TGTGCCAGCAGCTTAGAACTGGAGCGGTCTGAAGCTTTCTTT. Translating gives CASSLELERSEAFF.

This clone was picked up a small number of times. This sequence joins TRBV13 and TRBJ2-1; the D is unclear. This CDR3 has 12 residues. Trimming stripped 4 bases from V and 6 bases from J, with 7 bases between. CDR1 PRHDT and CDR2 FYEKMQ come from the germline V gene (reference sequence). The CDR3 spells CASSYTRNEQFF. The CDR3 nucleotides read TGTGCCAGCAGCTACACCCGCAATGAGCAGTTCTTC.

As to this clone: The junction departs from the called germline gene at one end, perhaps through a read error. The V and J genes are TRBV7-2 and TRBJ2-3; 9 bases match TRBD2. CDR3 length equals 14 residues. Germline values: CDR1 SGHTA, CDR2 FQGNSA. The CDR3 spells CASRLAGATDTQYF. DNA of the CDR3: TGTGCCAGCAGATTAGCGGGAGCTACAGATACGCAGTATTTT.

The chain employs TRBV7-2 and TRBJ2-1; 11 bases map to TRBD2. V trimming: 5 bases; J trimming: 4 bases; junction bases outside the gene matches: 16. Germline V gene data show CDR1 as SGHTA and CDR2 as FQGNSA. The CDR3 has 19 residues. The CDR3 loop is CASSPPGGLSGRAYNEQFF. In nucleotides, the CDR3 is TGTGCCAGCAGCCCGCCGGGGGGCCTTAGCGGGAGGGCTTACAATGAGCAGTTCTTC.

The rearrangement joins TRBV4-1 to TRBJ2-3; 11 bases agree with TRBD2. The CDR3 has 17 residues. Trimming at V came to 1 base and at J to 6 bases, leaving 9 bases not matched to a gene. Germline assignment: CDR1 MGHRA and CDR2 YSYEKL. The CDR3 region is CASSQVTWASGGDTQYF. The CDR3 DNA reads TGCGCCAGCAGCCAAGTAACTTGGGCTAGCGGGGGGGATACGCAGTATTTT.

This chain joins TRBV6-1 and TRBJ1-4; D is ambiguous. Germline assignment: CDR1 MNHNS and CDR2 SASEGT. V lost 2 bases, J lost 8 bases, and 12 bases lay in between. This CDR3 spans 14 amino acids. In DNA, the CDR3 is TGTGCCAGCAGTGAAAGCCCCTCCGTAGAAAAACTGTTTTTT. Translation: CASSESPSVEKLFF.

The chain has TRBV19 and TRBJ1-5; no firm D call. CDR3 length: 13 residues. The V end was cut by 1 base, the J end by 2 bases, with 3 bases between. Germline CDR1 is LNHDA and CDR2 is SQIVND (reference sequence). DNA for the CDR3: TGTGCCAGTAGTATAGCCGGCAATCAGCCCCAGCATTTT. It is translated as CASSIAGNQPQHF.

This clone was recorded only once. This chain uses TRBV27 with TRBJ2-1; TRBD2 agrees at 9 bases. Germline lookup yields CDR1 MNHEY and CDR2 SMNVEV (reference sequence). The CDR3 runs 17 residues. V was clipped by 5 bases and J by 8 bases; unmatched bases: 16. The CDR3 bases are TGTGCCAGCAGTGCGCCGCGGACTAGCGCACCGATCGATGAGCAGTTCTTC. Protein product: CASSAPRTSAPIDEQFF.

The chain combines TRBV2 with TRBJ2-1; D possibly corresponds to TRBD2 (6 bases). CDR3 length: 14 amino acids. Germline V gene sequence: CDR1 SNHLY, CDR2 FYNNEI. Trimming took off 9 bases at V and 2 bases at J, with 14 bases between the two ends. The DNA for the CDR3 is TGTGCCAGTAGGCGGGAATCTACCTACAATGAGCAGTTCTTC. This sequence encodes CASRRESTYNEQFF.

This chain joins TRBV2 and TRBJ2-5, with TRBD2 matching 8 bases. This CDR3 has 14 amino acids. Germline V CDR1 and CDR2: SNHLY, FYNNEI. The V and J ends lost 5 bases and 5 bases, in that order; junction bases with no gene match: 7. The DNA for the CDR3 is TGTGCCAGCAGTCGAGCGGGAGCGGTGGAGACCCAGTACTTC. Its translation is CASSRAGAVETQYF.

V usage is TRBV7-9 and J usage is TRBJ2-1; 11 positions match TRBD2. V lost 4 bases to trimming and J lost 5 bases; unmatched junction nucleotides: 1. The CDR3 sequence is 14 residues long. Germline V CDR1 and CDR2: SEHNR, FQNEAQ (reference sequence). The CDR3 is CASSSLAGDNEQFF. In nucleotides, the CDR3 is TGTGCCAGCAGCTCACTAGCGGGAGACAATGAGCAGTTCTTC.

The chain is built from TRBV7-9 and TRBJ1-2, with no clear D. There are 12 residues in the CDR3. Germline lookup yields CDR1 SEHNR and CDR2 FQNEAQ (reference sequence). Trimming took off 5 bases at V and 4 bases at J, with 8 bases between the two ends. CDR3 sequence: CASSQATYGYTF. CDR3 coding DNA: TGTGCCAGCAGCCAGGCTACCTATGGCTACACCTTC.

CDR3 region: CASSQGYTSGTFTDTQYF. CDR3 DNA: TGTGCCAGCAGCCAAGGGTACACTAGCGGGACGTTCACAGATACGCAGTATTTT. V usage is TRBV28 and J usage is TRBJ2-3; 10 bases are a match to TRBD2. The CDR3 contains 18 residues. J lost 2 bases, V lost 6 bases, and 14 bases had no gene match. In germline, CDR1 is MDHEN, CDR2 SYDVKM.

The chain links TRBV18 to TRBJ2-1, with 13 positions matching TRBD2. The germline V gene has CDR1 KGHSH and CDR2 LQKENI. V lost 3 bases, J lost 5 bases, and 1 base stayed unmatched. This CDR3 contains 15 residues. CDR3 bases: TGTGCCAGCTCACCGGGACTAGCGGGAAACAATGAGCAGTTCTTC. Its protein is CASSPGLAGNNEQFF.

The chain recombines TRBV18 with TRBJ2-3, with 12 bases matching TRBD2. CDR1 is KGHSH and CDR2 is LQKENI in the germline V gene. J lost 0 bases, V lost 4 bases, and 2 bases had no gene match. This CDR3 has 16 amino acids. Here the CDR3 reads CASSRTSGTSTDTQYF. The CDR3 nucleotides read TGTGCCAGCTCACGGACTAGCGGGACTAGCACAGATACGCAGTATTTT.